The table lists the clone carrying this T cell receptor (beta chain) with many counts. This record comes from a study of blood T cell repertoires in COVID-19. The V segment lost 5 bases and the J segment 1 base; nucleotides outside the gene matches: 5. The germline V gene encodes CDR1 SGDLS and CDR2 YYNGEE. CDR3 length: 15 residues. TCRdb's table, derived via immunoSEQ multiplex PCR, lists solely in-frame clones and lacks some. The sample lists 70,000 to 95,000 clones, roughly 79% occurring once. The rearrangement joins TRBV9 to TRBJ1-2; 10 bases fit TRBD1. This receptor was obtained from a human donor in a cohort sampled during active COVID-19. Input material: peripheral blood. The CDR3: CASRLRDRGNYGYTF. The CDR3, as DNA: TGTGCCAGCAGACTCCGGGACAGGGGTAACTATGGCTACACCTTC.